The rows below give T cell receptor beta chains drawn from one sample of a study of control samples from healthy donors and cancer patients. Data came from immunoSEQ multiplex PCR; TCRdb stores just in-frame clones and leaves some out. The repertoire consists of about 180,000 clones, with roughly 92% occurring once and the leading ten covering more than 1.3%. The specimen sequenced was blood. These receptors were taken from a man between 25 and 39 years old in good health. CDR3s include the opening cysteine and the closing phenylalanine or tryptophan. D genes are given only for firm matches. The size entry is marked missing in some rows and otherwise reads once, few, many or a size class.

D gene,CDR3 length,clone size,V gene,J gene,CDR3 DNA,CDR3 protein
NA,12,NA,TRBV7-9,TRBJ1-2,TGTGCCAGCAGCACGGGGGAATATGGCTACACCTTC,CASSTGEYGYTF
NA,13,NA,TRBV18,TRBJ1-2,TGTGCCAGCTCACTTGACAGGAATTATGGCTACACCTTC,CASSLDRNYGYTF
NA,13,NA,TRBV29-1,TRBJ1-1,TGCAGCAGCGAGGGGGTATGGAACACTGAAGCCTTCTTT,CSSEGVWNTEAFF
NA,14,NA,TRBV4-3,TRBJ2-3,TGCGCCAGCAGCCAAGAACCGGGCGCAGATACGCAGTATTTT,CASSQEPGADTQYF
TRBD1,16,NA,TRBV6-1,TRBJ1-1,TGTGCCAGCAGTGACAGAGCCAGGGGGAGGAACACTGAAGCTTTCTTT,CASSDRARGRNTEAFF
TRBD1,15,NA,TRBV27,TRBJ2-5,TGTGCCAGCAGCCTTCCCGGGACAGGGATGGCGACCCAGTACTTC,CASSLPGTGMATQYF
NA,14,NA,TRBV11-2,TRBJ2-7,TGTGCCAGCGGGAAGGGGCCGATTTATTACGAGCAGTACTTC,CASGKGPIYYEQYF
NA,13,NA,TRBV11-3,TRBJ2-3,TGTGCCAGCAGCTACTCTCTGGCTGATACGCAGTATTTT,CASSYSLADTQYF
NA,12,NA,TRBV29-1,TRBJ1-1,TGCAGCGCCGGACACGCGAACACTGAAGCTTTCTTT,CSAGHANTEAFF
NA,14,NA,TRBV25-1,TRBJ2-7,TGTGCCAGCAGTGAAGAAAGACAGCACTACGAGCAGTACTTC,CASSEERQHYEQYF
TRBD2,17,NA,TRBV14,TRBJ2-7,TGTGCCAGCAGCCAAGCTCTCGGACTAGCGGGCGCCTACGAGCAGTACTTC,CASSQALGLAGAYEQYF
NA,13,NA,TRBV29-1,TRBJ2-7,TGCAGCGTCATCACGCCTCAGGGCTACGAGCAGTACTTC,CSVITPQGYEQYF
NA,14,NA,TRBV4-1,TRBJ1-3,TGCGCCAGCAGCGCGTGGGACACTGGAAACACCATATATTTT,CASSAWDTGNTIYF
NA,15,NA,TRBV2,TRBJ2-7,TGTGCCAGCAGTGAGTTCGATGCGCCAGGCTACGAGCAGTACTTC,CASSEFDAPGYEQYF
NA,14,once,TRBV9,TRBJ1-5,TGTGCCAGCAGCGTAGACAATAGCAATCAGCCCCAGCATTTT,CASSVDNSNQPQHF
NA,19,NA,TRBV7-8,TRBJ1-6,TGTGCCAGCAGCTTAGAGGAGGGGGTCGGGAGCTCCTATAATTCACCCCTCCACTTT,CASSLEEGVGSSYNSPLHF
TRBD1,12,NA,TRBV30,TRBJ1-2,TGTGCCTGGAGCGGGACAGCTTATGGCTACACCTTC,CAWSGTAYGYTF
NA,14,NA,TRBV5-1,TRBJ1-6,TGCGCCAGCAGCTTGGATTTTAATAATTCACCCCTCCACTTT,CASSLDFNNSPLHF
NA,16,NA,TRBV7-3,TRBJ2-2,TGTGCCAGCAGCCTCCGCGGGGGCGGGTCTTACGGGGAGCTGTTTTTT,CASSLRGGGSYGELFF
NA,13,NA,TRBV9,TRBJ2-2,TGTGCCAGCACCCTAGCTGGCGCCGGGGAGCTGTTTTTT,CASTLAGAGELFF
NA,13,NA,TRBV27,TRBJ2-5,TGTGCCAGCAGTTCCAGGGGCCAAGAGACCCAGTACTTC,CASSSRGQETQYF
TRBD2,15,NA,TRBV5-4,TRBJ2-1,TGTGCCAGCAGCCCGGGACTAGCGAGCTACAATGAGCAGTTCTTC,CASSPGLASYNEQFF
NA,11,NA,TRBV30,TRBJ2-5,TGTGCCTGGAGTGCCGAGGAGACCCAGTACTTC,CAWSAEETQYF